The 8 T cell receptor beta chains given below trace back to one sample, sequenced in a study of OX40 agonist ivuxolimab in advanced cancers. TCRdb's table, derived via immunoSEQ multiplex PCR, lists solely in-frame clones and lacks some. The profile covers about 61,000 clones, with 80% to 90% appearing a single time and less than 0.6% taken by the ten largest. Source: CD4+ or CD8+ T cells sorted from blood, taken in a trial of the OX40 agonist ivuxolimab. These receptors all come from an adult with an advanced solid tumor such as melanoma, head and neck, liver or kidney cancer.

The rearrangement joins TRBV6-1 to TRBJ2-7; D may be TRBD2 (6 bases). Germline V CDR1 and CDR2: MNHNS, SASEGT. The ends were cut back, 7 bases at V and 4 bases at J, with 20 bases in the middle. The CDR3 consists of 15 residues. As DNA, the CDR3 is TGTGCCAGCAATTTAGGCGGGGCCCCCGGTTACGAGCAGTACTTC. The encoded protein is CASNLGGAPGYEQYF.

The chain has TRBV30 and TRBJ1-2; TRBD1 agrees at 9 bases. This CDR3 is 14 amino acids long. Germline V gene sequence: CDR1 GTSNPN, CDR2 SVGIG (reference sequence). After removal of 0 bases from V and 5 bases from J, the junction contained 4 bases not matched to a gene. Here the CDR3 reads CAWSVGTGIYGYTF. The CDR3 DNA follows: TGTGCCTGGAGTGTCGGGACAGGGATATATGGCTACACCTTC.

The chain employs TRBV5-1 and TRBJ1-6, with no clear D. From germline, CDR1 is SGHRS and CDR2 YFSETQ. Trimming stripped 4 bases from V and 10 bases from J, with 18 bases between. This CDR3 is built from 15 residues. The DNA for the CDR3 is TGCGCCAGCAGCATGGACGGAGCTACAGAGTCACCCCTCCACTTT. Protein product: CASSMDGATESPLHF.

This clone was seen more than once but under ten times. The rearrangement uses TRBV18 and TRBJ1-2, with a possible D match to TRBD1 (6 bases). From germline, CDR1 is KGHSH and CDR2 LQKENI. Trimming cost V 6 bases and J 1 base, with 12 bases left between them. This CDR3 region has 14 residues. The CDR3 DNA follows: TGTGCCAGCTCTCCGGACAGAAATAACTATGGCTACACCTTC. It specifies CASSPDRNNYGYTF. The full variable domain, in which reference TRBV18 and TRBJ1-2 provide the parts outside the CDR3, is NAGVMQNPRHLVRRRGQEARLRCSPMKGHSHVYWYRQLPEEGLKFMVYLQKENIIDESGMPKERFSAEFPKEGPSILRIQQVVRGDSAAYFCASSPDRNNYGYTFGSGTRLTVV.

This clone was detected only a few times. This chain connects TRBV6-1 to TRBJ1-2; possibly TRBD1 for D (6 bases). The CDR3 runs 12 residues. Trimming left V 4 bases short and J 5 bases short, with 8 bases between. From germline, CDR1 is MNHNS and CDR2 SASEGT. The DNA for the CDR3 is TGTGCCAGCAGTGTTGGACAGTATGGCTACACCTTC. Protein sequence: CASSVGQYGYTF.

This clone turned up a few times. The chain has TRBV6-5 and TRBJ1-1, with no clear D. V was pared by 4 bases and J by 1 base, with 7 bases between. Germline CDR1 reads MNHEY; CDR2 reads SVGAGI. The CDR3 covers 13 residues. The CDR3 protein is CASSSAGNTEAFF. Written as DNA, the CDR3 is TGTGCCAGCAGTTCAGCAGGGAACACTGAAGCTTTCTTT.

This chain joins TRBV4-3 and TRBJ1-3; 7 bases align to TRBD1. Unmatched junction bases numbered 5, after V lost 2 bases and J lost 4 bases. This CDR3 has 15 amino acids. Germline lookup yields CDR1 LGHNA and CDR2 YSLEER. The CDR3 sequence is CASSQSGGSGNTIYF. CDR3 sequence (DNA): TGCGCCAGCAGCCAATCAGGGGGTTCCGGAAACACCATATATTTT.

V and J are TRBV2 and TRBJ2-6; D remains unclear. Germline assignment: CDR1 SNHLY and CDR2 FYNNEI. With 6 bases removed from V and 1 base from J, the gap between germline ends came to 13 bases. This CDR3 comprises 16 residues. CDR3 loop: CASRDDWWSGANVLTF. The CDR3 DNA reads as TGTGCCAGCAGGGACGATTGGTGGTCTGGGGCCAACGTCCTGACTTTC.